This entry lists 18 T cell receptor beta chains sequenced from one sample in a study of shared clonotypes between healthy human individuals. Only in-frame clones appear in the TCRdb table, and some are missing; sequencing was by immunoSEQ multiplex PCR. The sample lists about 520,000 clones, roughly 95% occurring once. The material sequenced was naive CD4+ T cells sorted from blood. This sample's subset: CD45RA+ positively selected. The receptors stem from a woman in her twenties or thirties in good health.

This sequence joins TRBV28 and TRBJ1-4, with unresolved D. The germline CDR1 and CDR2 sequences are MDHEN and SYDVKM. V was shortened by 5 bases and J by 3 bases, with 16 bases between the two germline ends. This CDR3 has 16 amino acids. The CDR3: CASSPHGIGSNEKLFF. The CDR3 DNA reads TGTGCCAGCAGTCCCCACGGGATAGGCTCTAATGAAAAACTGTTTTTT.

The sample holds a few counts of this clone. The CDR3 DNA reads as TGTGCCAGCATCGGACGGACCGGGGAGCTGTTTTTT. Translating gives CASIGRTGELFF. The chain joins TRBV19 to TRBJ2-2; D not certain. The CDR3 covers 12 residues. Trimming stripped 9 bases from V and 5 bases from J, with 10 bases between. Germline lookup yields CDR1 LNHDA and CDR2 SQIVND (reference sequence).

The V gene is TRBV5-6, the J gene TRBJ1-2; D is unclear. Germline CDR1 is SGHDT and CDR2 is YYEEEE. The CDR3 extends over 12 amino acids. Trimming took off 1 base at V and 8 bases at J, with 9 bases between the two ends. The CDR3 loop reads CASSLPGVGYTF. CDR3 DNA sequence: TGTGCCAGCAGCTTGCCCGGGGTCGGCTACACCTTC.

This clone came up once. The gene calls are TRBV30 and TRBJ1-3; D gene uncertain. This CDR3 has 12 amino acids. Trimming took off 0 bases at V and 6 bases at J, with 6 bases between the two ends. Germline V CDR1 and CDR2: GTSNPN, SVGIG (reference sequence). Here the CDR3 reads CAWSVQLNTIYF. CDR3 DNA: TGTGCCTGGAGTGTACAGCTAAACACCATATATTTT.

The gene calls are TRBV6-1 and TRBJ1-3; no firm D call. CDR1 MNHNS and CDR2 SASEGT come from the germline V gene. The CDR3 contains 11 residues. Trimming took off 6 bases at V and 3 bases at J, with 3 bases between the two ends. Here the CDR3 reads CASRVGNTIYF. The CDR3, as DNA: TGTGCCAGCAGGGTTGGAAACACCATATATTTT.

This chain connects TRBV12-5 to TRBJ2-5; D uncertain. V gave up 4 bases and J gave up 4 bases, with 7 bases separating them. The CDR3 contains 12 residues. Germline values: CDR1 LGHNT, CDR2 FRNRAP. The CDR3 sequence: CASGSDPETQYF. CDR3 nucleotides: TGTGCTAGTGGTTCCGATCCAGAGACCCAGTACTTC.

In DNA form, the CDR3 reads TGTGCCAGCATCCCCAACGGGGGTGGCGGCACAGATACGCAGTATTTT. This codes for CASIPNGGGGTDTQYF. The chain carries TRBV2 and TRBJ2-3; TRBD2 is a possible D gene (6 bases). V was trimmed by 7 bases and J by 1 base, leaving 18 bases between them. The CDR3 contains 16 residues. Germline V gene data show CDR1 as SNHLY and CDR2 as FYNNEI.

This clone has a single count. The chain uses TRBV6-5 and TRBJ2-7, with 14 bases identical to TRBD2. CDR1 and CDR2 from the germline V gene are MNHEY and SVGAGI. V was clipped by 2 bases and J by 5 bases; unmatched bases: 5. The CDR3 runs to 16 residues. The CDR3 DNA sequence: TGTGCCAGCAGTTACCTGACTAGCGGGAGGGTCCACGAGCAGTACTTC. Amino acid sequence: CASSYLTSGRVHEQYF.

The V and J genes are TRBV27 and TRBJ2-3; D unclear. Deletions cut 3 bases from V and 7 bases from J, with 14 bases between. The CDR3 spans 14 residues. In germline, CDR1 is MNHEY, CDR2 SMNVEV (reference sequence). The CDR3 is CASSFAQDPNTQYF. The CDR3 DNA sequence: TGTGCCAGCAGTTTTGCGCAGGACCCGAATACGCAGTATTTT.

V gene TRBV28 combines with J gene TRBJ2-3, with D maybe TRBD2 (5 bases). There are 14 residues in the CDR3. V was trimmed by 6 bases and J by 2 bases, leaving 12 bases between them. Germline CDR1 reads MDHEN; CDR2 reads SYDVKM. The CDR3 region is CASRTGGATDTQYF. The CDR3 DNA sequence: TGTGCCAGCAGAACCGGAGGAGCCACAGATACGCAGTATTTT.

In this sample, this clone turned up once. This sequence joins TRBV5-8 and TRBJ1-5; no clear D gene. The CDR3 extends over 15 amino acids. In germline, CDR1 is SGHTS, CDR2 YDEGEE. V lost 1 base to trimming and J lost 5 bases, with 13 bases between them. The CDR3 region is CASSLNRPIYQPQHF. The CDR3 DNA reads as TGTGCCAGCAGCTTGAATCGTCCGATTTATCAGCCCCAGCATTTT.

The rearrangement uses TRBV5-1 and TRBJ2-3; 9 nucleotides agree with TRBD2. There are 18 residues in the CDR3. Germline values: CDR1 SGHRS, CDR2 YFSETQ. J was trimmed by 0 bases and V by 0 bases; bases with no gene match: 8. For the CDR3, the DNA is TGCGCCAGCAGCTTGGAAGCGACTAGCGGACCTAGCACAGATACGCAGTATTTT. It is translated as CASSLEATSGPSTDTQYF.

V and J are TRBV27 and TRBJ2-7, with D possibly called TRBD1 or TRBD2 (5 bases each). The CDR3 spans 12 residues. Trimming pared 2 bases from V and 7 bases from J, leaving 9 bases between. Germline V CDR1 and CDR2: MNHEY, SMNVEV (reference sequence). The CDR3 DNA sequence: TGTGCCAGCAGTTTAGACAGAGGGGAGCAGTACTTC. Its translation is CASSLDRGEQYF.

This chain uses TRBV11-3 with TRBJ1-1; D not resolved. The CDR3 runs 13 residues. Looked up from germline, CDR1 is SGHNT and CDR2 is YENEEA. Trimming left V 3 bases short and J 1 base short, with 6 bases between. CDR3 nucleotide sequence: TGTGCCAGCAGCTTGGGGAAGAACACTGAAGCTTTCTTT. Translated, it gives CASSLGKNTEAFF.

V usage is TRBV10-3 and J usage is TRBJ1-5, with D maybe TRBD1 (6 bases). The CDR3 runs to 16 residues. Germline V lookup: CDR1 ENHRY, CDR2 SYGVKD. The V gene lost 3 bases and the J gene lost 3 bases, with 15 bases spanning the gap. CDR3 loop: CAISDQQGKDNQPQHF. CDR3 sequence (DNA): TGTGCCATCAGTGACCAACAGGGAAAGGACAATCAGCCCCAGCATTTT.

This clone was seen only once. V and J are TRBV28 and TRBJ2-7, with no clear D. This CDR3 region has 14 residues. Trimming stripped 6 bases from V and 0 bases from J, with 12 bases between. Germline-derived CDR1 and CDR2 are MDHEN and SYDVKM. The chain's CDR3 is CASSPHTYSYEQYF. The CDR3, as DNA: TGTGCCAGCAGCCCCCACACCTACTCCTACGAGCAGTACTTC.

This rearrangement joins TRBV6-1 to TRBJ2-7; D unresolved. Trimming pared 6 bases from V and 3 bases from J, leaving 9 bases between. The CDR3 has 12 residues. Germline loops: CDR1 MNHNS, CDR2 SASEGT. CDR3 residues: CASSGTFYEQYF. CDR3 sequence (DNA): TGTGCCAGCAGCGGCACCTTCTACGAGCAGTACTTC.

A note on this clone: This same CDR3 is encoded by further DNA sequences in the sample. This chain joins TRBV5-1 and TRBJ2-7; 8 bases map to TRBD1. The length of the CDR3 is 14 residues. V trimming: 0 bases; J trimming: 4 bases; junction bases outside the gene matches: 3. Germline-derived CDR1 and CDR2 are SGHRS and YFSETQ. The DNA for the CDR3 is TGCGCCAGCAGCTTGGGACAGGGGATATACGAGCAGTACTTC. Its protein is CASSLGQGIYEQYF.